This TCR beta chain was documented in a study of graft-versus-host responses after intestinal transplantation. Trimming stripped 8 bases from V and 4 bases from J, with 20 bases between. The CDR3 is made up of 15 amino acids. The germline CDR1 and CDR2 sequences are LNHDA and SQIVND (reference sequence). Generated by immunoSEQ multiplex PCR, the TCRdb table keeps only in-frame clones and is missing some. The sample shows around 110,000 clones, 90% of them seen only once. Note on this clone: Its antigen is not known.

The receptor's source is a human donor who received an intestinal transplant. J is TRBJ1-1 and V is TRBV19; D ambiguous. Here the sequenced sample was unstimulated CD4+ T cells sorted from spleen or lymph node cells, taken before intestinal transplant. CDR3 in amino acids: CASLPWVRGSTEAFF. CDR3 bases: TGTGCCAGTCTCCCTTGGGTCCGGGGAAGCACTGAAGCTTTCTTT. The variable domain in full, completed from reference TRBV19 and TRBJ1-1, reads DGGITQSPKYLFRKEGQNVTLSCEQNLNHDAMYWYRQDPGQGLRLIYYSQIVNDFQKGDIAEGYSVSREKKESFPLTVTSAQKNPTAFYLCASLPWVRGSTEAFFGQGTRLTVV.